This is a list of T cell receptor beta chains from one sample in a study of blood T cells in healthy people across ages. From the 5' RACE reads, TCRdb called clonotypes with MiXCR, one entry per CDR3 protein. This table has 1.5 million to 2 million distinct CDR3 sequences, about 30% appearing once. Sequenced material: blood. The receptors originated from a woman aged 25 to 39 in good health. CDR3s include the opening cysteine and the closing phenylalanine or tryptophan. A D gene is named only where the DNA matches it firmly. Only some rows state a clone size, as once, few, many or a class for expanded clones.

TRBJ2-3 | 14 | TRBV20-1 | NA | NA | TGCAGTGCTAGAGATCTGAAGGGGGCAGATACGCAGTATTTT | CSARDLKGADTQYF
TRBJ2-7 | 15 | TRBV27 | few | NA | TGTGCCAGCAGTCCCCTCCGGGGAGAGTACTACGAGCAGTACTTC | CASSPLRGEYYEQYF
TRBJ2-7 | 16 | TRBV20-1 | few | TRBD2 | TGCAGTGCTAGGACTAGCGGGGGGACTATTTCCTACGAGCAGTACTTC | CSARTSGGTISYEQYF
TRBJ2-1 | 16 | TRBV5-1 | NA | TRBD2 | TGCGCCAGCAGCCATAATCTAGCGGGAGCAGAAAATGAGCAGTTCTTC | CASSHNLAGAENEQFF
TRBJ2-1 | 13 | TRBV18 | few | NA | TGTGCCAGCTCACAGAGGCAGTACAATGAGCAGTTCTTC | CASSQRQYNEQFF
TRBJ2-3 | 16 | TRBV21-1 | few | NA | TGTGCCAGCAGCAATACAGTAATAGCCTCCACAGATACGCAGTATTTT | CASSNTVIASTDTQYF
TRBJ2-7 | 13 | TRBV7-9 | many | NA | TGTGCCAGCAGCTTCGAGGGATCCTACGAGCAGTACTTC | CASSFEGSYEQYF
TRBJ1-2 | 15 | TRBV29-1 | few | NA | TGCAGCGTTGGGGTATCGACGAGACAAAACTATGGCTGCACCTTC | CSVGVSTRQNYGCTF
TRBJ2-4 | 12 | TRBV20-1 | many | NA | TGCAGTGCTAGATCGGGCAGTGGGATTCAGTACTTC | CSARSGSGIQYF
TRBJ1-6 | 16 | TRBV5-1 | NA | TRBD1 | TGCGCCAGCAGCTTGGGAGCGCGGACAGGGGATTCACCCCTCCACTTT | CASSLGARTGDSPLHF
TRBJ2-4 | 13 | TRBV24-1 | NA | NA | TGTGCCACCAGGGGGGGGGCCTGGAATGAGCAGTACTTC | CATRGGAWNEQYF
TRBJ1-2 | 13 | TRBV6-5 | NA | NA | TGTGCCAGCAGCTCAGGGCCAGTCTATGGCTACACCTTC | CASSSGPVYGYTF
TRBJ2-3 | 15 | TRBV7-9 | once | TRBD2 | TGTGCCAGCAGCTTCCTCCGGGGGGGCACAGATACGCAGTATTTT | CASSFLRGGTDTQYF
TRBJ2-1 | 13 | TRBV2 | NA | NA | TGTGCCAGCAGCCGCCGGGGGCCTAATGAGCAGTTCTTC | CASSRRGPNEQFF
TRBJ1-1 | 16 | TRBV6-6 | once | NA | TGTGCCAGCAGTTCAAGGTCGACAGGCGGGAACACTGAAGCTTTCTTT | CASSSRSTGGNTEAFF
TRBJ2-5 | 14 | TRBV5-1 | NA | TRBD2 | TGCGCCAGCAGCTTGAGGGAGGGGTCAGAGACCCAGTACTTC | CASSLREGSETQYF
TRBJ2-7 | 13 | TRBV5-5 | NA | TRBD2 | TGTGCCGGCAGCACTAGCGCTTTCTACGAGCAGTACTTC | CAGSTSAFYEQYF
TRBJ2-1 | 15 | TRBV12-3/TRBV12-4 | NA | TRBD1 | TGTGCCAGCAGTATGGGCAGGGGGCCGTACAATGAGCAGTTCTTC | CASSMGRGPYNEQFF
TRBJ2-5 | 13 | TRBV18 | NA | NA | TGTGCCAGCTCCAGCGAAGTGGGAGAGACCCAGTACTTC | CASSSEVGETQYF
TRBJ1-2 | 16 | TRBV5-1 | NA | TRBD1 | TGCGCCAGCAGCGATCACCCCGGGACAGAAATCTATGGCTACACCTTC | CASSDHPGTEIYGYTF
TRBJ2-7 | 14 | TRBV7-2 | few | TRBD2 | TGTGCCAGCAGCCCCGGTGGGGGGGTTCCCGAGCAGTACTTC | CASSPGGGVPEQYF
TRBJ2-1 | 17 | TRBV7-2 | few | NA | TGTGCCAGCAGCTTAATCCCGTTAACTTTCTCCTACAATGAGCAGTTCTTC | CASSLIPLTFSYNEQFF
TRBJ2-7 | 13 | TRBV10-3 | many | NA | TGTGCCATCAGCCGGCAGGAGTCCTACGAGCAGTACTTC | CAISRQESYEQYF
TRBJ2-1 | 14 | TRBV20-1 | few | TRBD2 | TGCAGTGCTAGACGAAGCGGGGGGGGCAATGAGCAGTTCTTC | CSARRSGGGNEQFF
TRBJ1-2 | 13 | TRBV29-1 | NA | TRBD1 | TGCAGCGCCACTACAGGGGTGGCCTATGGCTACACCTTC | CSATTGVAYGYTF
TRBJ2-1 | 10 | TRBV20-1 | NA | NA | TGCAGTGCCTCCAACATTGTGCAGTTCTTC | CSASNIVQFF
TRBJ2-1 | 16 | TRBV3-1 | many | TRBD2 | TGTGCCAGCAGCCAAGAAGTAGCGGGAGCCGGGAATGAGCAGTTCTTC | CASSQEVAGAGNEQFF
TRBJ2-7 | 15 | TRBV28 | few | NA | TGTGCCAGCAGTTCACCGGTGAAGGCGATCTACGAGCAGTACTTC | CASSSPVKAIYEQYF
TRBJ2-1 | 16 | TRBV7-9 | NA | TRBD2 | TGTGCCAGCAGCTCCCTAGCGGGGTCGGGGGTGAATGAGCAGTTCTTC | CASSSLAGSGVNEQFF
TRBJ2-5 | 16 | TRBV7-2 | few | NA | TGTGCCAGCAGCTCTGGACCCGAATATATCTCGGAGACCCAGTACTTC | CASSSGPEYISETQYF
TRBJ2-3 | 16 | TRBV5-6 | NA | TRBD2 | TGTGCCAGCAGCTCGCCGGGACTAGCGGCCCCAGATACGCAGTATTTT | CASSSPGLAAPDTQYF
TRBJ2-1 | 16 | TRBV20-1 | few | TRBD2 | TGCAGTGCTAGAGATTCGCAGCGGGAGAGTGAGGGTGAGCAGTTCTTC | CSARDSQRESEGEQFF
TRBJ1-5 | 15 | TRBV5-1 | many | NA | TGCGCCAGCAGCTTGGACGGGAAAAGCAATCAGCCCCAGCATTTT | CASSLDGKSNQPQHF